Shown below are 24 T cell receptor beta chains from a single sample sequenced in a study of cytomegalovirus exposure and HLA in healthy donors. Primers: 60 Vbeta forward and 13 Jbeta reverse. Method: immunoSEQ multiplex PCR; TCRdb's copy keeps in-frame clones and lacks some. The table shows about 100,000 clones, with 60% to 75% occurring only once. The specimen sequenced was PBMCs. The receptors here all came from a female donor in good health and CMV-seropositive.

This clone was observed once. The chain recombines TRBV30 with TRBJ1-1; D remains unclear. Deletions cut 0 bases from V and 4 bases from J, with 9 bases between. The CDR3 contains 13 residues. CDR1 and CDR2 from the germline V gene are GTSNPN and SVGIG (reference sequence). CDR3 protein: CAWSVRGTTEAFF. Here the CDR3 DNA reads TGTGCCTGGAGTGTACGGGGTACCACTGAAGCTTTCTTT.

The gene calls are TRBV28 and TRBJ1-4; 10 nucleotides line up with TRBD1. V shed 6 bases and J 3 bases; nucleotides not matched to a gene: 4. From germline, CDR1 is MDHEN and CDR2 SYDVKM. The CDR3 runs 15 residues. As DNA, the CDR3 is TGTGCCAGCAGGACAGGGGGCTCGGCTAATGAAAAACTGTTTTTT. This sequence encodes CASRTGGSANEKLFF.

The rearrangement joins TRBV13 to TRBJ2-1, with 11 positions matching TRBD1. The CDR3 is made up of 16 amino acids. Germline CDR1 and CDR2: PRHDT and FYEKMQ (reference sequence). V lost 5 bases, J lost 7 bases, and 10 bases stayed unmatched. The CDR3 loop is CASSQWTGGARNEQFF. CDR3 DNA: TGTGCCAGCAGCCAATGGACAGGGGGCGCGAGGAATGAGCAGTTCTTC.

V usage is TRBV27 and J usage is TRBJ1-2, with TRBD1 matching 7 bases. The CDR3 is made up of 14 amino acids. V lost 6 bases and J lost 0; bases outside the gene matches: 4. CDR1 is MNHEY and CDR2 is SMNVEV in the germline V gene (reference sequence). CDR3 protein: CASRGGGANYGYTF. The CDR3 nucleotides are TGTGCCAGCAGAGGGGGCGGGGCTAACTATGGCTACACCTTC.

This sequence joins TRBV28 and TRBJ1-4, with a possible D match to TRBD1 (6 bases). Trimming removed 8 bases at V and 1 base at J, with 8 bases between. The CDR3 loop spans 13 amino acids. Per the germline V gene, CDR1 is MDHEN and CDR2 is SYDVKM. CDR3 sequence (DNA): TGTGCCAGCCTGGACAGAACTAATGAAAAACTGTTTTTT. This translates into CASLDRTNEKLFF.

The genes are TRBV16 and TRBJ1-4; D is ambiguous. The CDR3 contains 16 residues. V lost 2 bases and J 8 bases, leaving 18 bases between the germline ends. Per the germline V gene, CDR1 is KGHSY and CDR2 is FQNENV. The CDR3 DNA reads TGTGCCAGCAGCCAAACCGGCTCGGGGAGCTACGAAAAACTGTTTTTT. Translating gives CASSQTGSGSYEKLFF.

V gene TRBV15 combines with J gene TRBJ1-6; D possibly corresponds to TRBD1 (5 bases). This CDR3 has 15 residues. Germline values: CDR1 LNHNV, CDR2 YYDKDF (reference sequence). V lost 5 bases and J 8 bases, leaving 16 bases between the germline ends. CDR3 amino acids: CATSYRVGADSPLHF. The CDR3 DNA sequence: TGTGCCACCAGCTACCGGGTAGGGGCTGATTCACCCCTCCACTTT.

The chain joins TRBV19 to TRBJ2-1; possible D gene TRBD2, 6 bases. The germline V gene has CDR1 LNHDA and CDR2 SQIVND (reference sequence). V gave up 1 base and J gave up 9 bases, with 7 bases separating them. The CDR3 length is 12 residues. For the CDR3, the DNA is TGTGCCAGTAGTATAGGGGGAGGTGAGCAGTTCTTC. Translation gives CASSIGGGEQFF.

This chain connects TRBV7-2 to TRBJ2-1, with a possible D match to TRBD1 (6 bases). The CDR3 spans 13 residues. Between the trimmed V and J ends, which lost 11 bases and 7 bases, there was a span of 18 bases. From germline, CDR1 is SGHTA and CDR2 FQGNSA. The CDR3 DNA reads TGTGCCTGTAAAAGGGCCCAGGGGAATGAGCAGTTCTTC. As protein: CACKRAQGNEQFF.

This chain joins TRBV7-2 and TRBJ2-5, with 9 bases that match TRBD1. V dropped 2 bases and J dropped 5; count of bases not matched to a gene: 15. Per the germline V gene, CDR1 is SGHTA and CDR2 is FQGNSA. The CDR3 extends over 18 amino acids. The CDR3: CASSLSLNYRGPGETQYF. Here the CDR3 DNA reads TGTGCCAGCAGCTTATCCTTAAACTACAGGGGGCCAGGGGAGACCCAGTACTTC.

The CDR3 here is CASRLLGQNNEQFF. The CDR3 DNA reads as TGTGCCAGCAGACTTCTGGGGCAGAACAATGAGCAGTTCTTC. This chain links TRBV6-5 with TRBJ2-1; maybe TRBD1 (5 bases). Trimming took off 6 bases at V and 5 bases at J, with 14 bases between the two ends. The germline gives CDR1 MNHEY, CDR2 SVGAGI. The CDR3 is 14 residues long.

The chain is built from TRBV4-3 and TRBJ2-1, with 9 nucleotides matching TRBD1. Looked up from germline, CDR1 is LGHNA and CDR2 is YSLEER. With V trimmed by 4 bases and J by 13 bases, 8 bases remained unmatched. The CDR3 covers 13 residues. The CDR3 DNA reads as TGCGCCAGCAGCCCTTTCCGGGACAGGGTACAGTTCTTC. Protein sequence: CASSPFRDRVQFF.

This chain links TRBV19 with TRBJ2-1; D call uncertain. Trimming removed 10 bases at V and 6 bases at J, with 16 bases between. CDR3 length equals 13 residues. Germline lookup yields CDR1 LNHDA and CDR2 SQIVND (reference sequence). This CDR3 is CATSIRSSNEQFF. The CDR3, as DNA: TGTGCCACCAGCATCAGGTCGAGCAATGAGCAGTTCTTC.

The V call is TRBV29-1, the J call TRBJ1-4; 10 bases match TRBD1. The CDR3 extends over 13 amino acids. Trimming took 5 bases from V and 8 from J; bases not matched to a gene: 5. Germline CDR1 is SQVTM and CDR2 is ANQGSEA. The CDR3 here is CSVFGTGEEKLFF. The CDR3 region has the DNA TGCAGCGTTTTTGGGACAGGGGAGGAAAAACTGTTTTTT.

J is TRBJ1-6 and V is TRBV29-1; D is uncertain. V lost 7 bases to trimming and J lost 7 bases, with 11 bases between them. This CDR3 spans 12 amino acids. Germline V gene data show CDR1 as SQVTM and CDR2 as ANQGSEA. CDR3 protein: CSAGNWNSPLHF. The CDR3 bases are TGCAGCGCGGGGAATTGGAATTCACCCCTCCACTTT.

V usage is TRBV7-9 and J usage is TRBJ2-5, with 14 bases lining up with TRBD2. The CDR3 runs 16 residues. Germline V gene sequence: CDR1 SEHNR, CDR2 FQNEAQ (reference sequence). Trimming at V came to 5 bases and at J to 4 bases, leaving 6 bases not matched to a gene. The CDR3 loop reads CASSTGLAGDGETQYF. CDR3 nucleotide sequence: TGTGCCAGCAGCACGGGACTAGCGGGAGACGGAGAGACCCAGTACTTC.

The CDR3 bases are TGTGCCAGCAGCTGGACAGGGCTCGACTATGGCTACACCTTC. It yields the protein CASSWTGLDYGYTF. The V and J genes are TRBV7-9 and TRBJ1-2; 8 positions agree with TRBD1. The germline V gene has CDR1 SEHNR and CDR2 FQNEAQ (reference sequence). V dropped 4 bases and J dropped 3; count of bases not matched to a gene: 4. The CDR3 contains 14 residues.

The CDR3 sequence: CAISPQIMNTEAFF. CDR3 coding DNA: TGTGCCATCAGTCCCCAGATCATGAACACTGAAGCTTTCTTT. The chain has TRBV10-3 and TRBJ1-1; D not resolved. CDR3 length: 14 residues. Germline V gene lookup returns CDR1 ENHRY and CDR2 SYGVKD. V lost 5 bases, J lost 0 bases, and 10 bases lay in between.

The V gene is TRBV6-5, the J gene TRBJ1-2, with 8 bases aligning to TRBD1. The CDR3 runs 13 residues. The germline CDR1 and CDR2 sequences are MNHEY and SVGAGI. V shed 6 bases, J shed 5 bases, and the junction held 5 bases outside the gene matches. The CDR3 protein is CASRGGQDYGYTF. CDR3 nucleotides: TGTGCCAGCAGAGGGGGACAGGATTATGGCTACACCTTC.

The chain recombines TRBV5-1 with TRBJ1-2; the D gene is possibly TRBD1 (5 bases). Looked up from germline, CDR1 is SGHRS and CDR2 is YFSETQ. This CDR3 contains 16 residues. V lost 4 bases and J lost 5, with 21 bases in between. CDR3 DNA: TGCGCCAGCAGCCGAACCCTACAGGATCCCTCGTATGGCTACACCTTC. The encoded protein is CASSRTLQDPSYGYTF.

The chain couples TRBV11-2 to TRBJ2-5; TRBD2 might be the D (6 bases). CDR1 and CDR2 from the germline V gene are SGHAT and FQNNGV. The CDR3 runs 13 residues. The V and J ends lost 3 bases and 12 bases respectively, with 17 bases between them. DNA of the CDR3: TGTGCCAGCAGCTTTGCTCCACCGGGACTCAAGTACTTC. Translating gives CASSFAPPGLKYF.

V is TRBV4-3 and J is TRBJ1-6; TRBD1 aligns across 7 bases. There are 15 residues in the CDR3. Germline assignment: CDR1 LGHNA and CDR2 YSLEER. J was trimmed by 10 bases and V by 0 bases; bases with no gene match: 6. The CDR3 sequence is CASSQDPQGGSPLHF. CDR3 coding DNA: TGCGCCAGCAGCCAAGATCCCCAGGGGGGCTCACCCCTCCACTTT.

The chain carries TRBV28 and TRBJ1-3; D unresolved. Germline V CDR1 and CDR2: MDHEN, SYDVKM. V lost 6 bases and J lost 1, with 10 bases in between. This CDR3 is 14 amino acids long. The CDR3 loop is CASSRAGSGNTIYF. DNA of the CDR3: TGTGCCAGCAGCCGAGCGGGGTCTGGAAACACCATATATTTT.

The V gene is TRBV4-2, the J gene TRBJ1-4, with D unclear. Deletions cut 1 base from V and 0 bases from J, with 9 bases between. Germline loops: CDR1 LGHNA, CDR2 YNFKEQ. The CDR3 has 16 amino acids. The DNA of the CDR3 is TGTGCCAGCAGCCAAGCTGACTCCTCAACTAATGAAAAACTGTTTTTT. As protein: CASSQADSSTNEKLFF.